The 19 T cell receptor beta chains below all came from one sample that was sequenced in a study of regulatory T cells in long-lasting Graves disease. Relying on iRepertoire HTBI primers and Arm-PCR of CDR3 regions, the team built TCR beta libraries. TCRdb reanalysed the multiplex PCR reads using MiXCR and keeps one entry per CDR3 protein. The data show around 450,000 distinct CDR3 sequences, with roughly 21% seen just once and 6.5% to 9% held by the top ten. Time point reported: persistent/refractory GD, antithyroid drugs over 5 years with positive TRAb. With RNA extracted from PBMCs as input, the TCR library was made. Sequences were derived from peripheral blood mononuclear cells (PBMCs), sampled when the disease was refractory, from a patient treated with antithyroid drugs. These receptors all come from a female donor with Graves disease.

The chain carries TRBV5-1 and TRBJ1-4; TRBD1 aligns across 10 bases. Germline values: CDR1 SGHRS, CDR2 YFSETQ. V was clipped by 4 bases and J by 0 bases; unmatched bases: 6. This CDR3 is built from 17 residues. CDR3 nucleotide sequence: TGCGCCAGCAGCCAGGGACAGGGGCCTGCAACTAATGAAAAACTGTTTTTT. It encodes CASSQGQGPATNEKLFF.

This clonotype was picked up a small number of times. V and J are TRBV7-9 and TRBJ1-6, with a possible D match to TRBD1 (6 bases). The CDR3 runs to 20 residues. Germline V CDR1 and CDR2: SEHNR, FQNEAQ (reference sequence). V was pared by 5 bases and J by 13 bases, with 36 bases between. CDR3 sequence (DNA): TGTGCCAGCAGCCTGACAGGATCCCGCGATTGGGGTTTTTCGTCATCCCCCCTCCACTTT. This translates into CASSLTGSRDWGFSSSPLHF.

A note on this clonotype: This clone may be a read error of a much larger clone one base away. The chain carries TRBV28 and TRBJ1-5; no firm D call. CDR1 and CDR2 (germline): MDHEN, SYDVKM. This CDR3 comprises 12 residues. V was clipped by 2 bases and J by 5 bases, with 4 bases between them. The CDR3 region is CASSLGYQPQHF. For the CDR3, the DNA is TGTGCCAGCAGTTTAGGTTATCAGCCCCAGCATTTT.

This clonotype showed up just a few times. CDR3 sequence reads: CATSRDQAQPQHF. The CDR3 DNA is TGTGCCACCAGCAGAGATCAGGCACAGCCCCAGCATTTT. The rearrangement joins TRBV15 to TRBJ1-5; D uncertain. V lost 0 bases, J lost 7 bases, and 7 bases lay in between. The CDR3 has 13 amino acids. Germline assignment: CDR1 LNHNV and CDR2 YYDKDF (reference sequence).

This clonotype was seen repeatedly, ten times or more. This chain connects TRBV5-1 to TRBJ1-1; D ambiguous. In germline, CDR1 is SGHRS, CDR2 YFSETQ. V lost 0 bases, J lost 0 bases, and 12 bases lay in between. The CDR3 has 16 residues. CDR3 in amino acids: CASSLDGSRMNTEAFF. DNA for the CDR3: TGCGCCAGCAGCTTGGACGGGAGCCGAATGAACACTGAAGCTTTCTTT.

This sequence joins TRBV12-3 or TRBV12-4 and TRBJ1-5; 10 nucleotides align to TRBD1. The ends lost 6 bases at V and 11 bases at J; junction bases unmatched: 19. CDR3 length: 17 residues. CDR3: CASSQTGTGARGMAQHF. Here the CDR3 DNA reads TGTGCCAGCAGCCAAACCGGGACAGGGGCTCGAGGAATGGCCCAGCATTTT.

This clonotype appeared a few times. The chain recombines TRBV3-1 with TRBJ1-4; perhaps TRBD1 as D (5 bases). The CDR3 contains 13 residues. The germline gives CDR1 LGHDT, CDR2 YNNKEL (reference sequence). Trimming shortened V by 0 bases and J by 12 bases, and 11 bases separated the two germline ends. Here the CDR3 DNA reads TGTGCCAGCAGCCAAGATCGGGGCAGGCAACTGTTTTTT. It translates to CASSQDRGRQLFF.

This clonotype was counted only a few times. The chain carries TRBV6-9 and TRBJ2-7, with D maybe TRBD2 (6 bases). The CDR3 contains 13 residues. Germline V CDR1 and CDR2: MNHGY, SVAAGI. V was trimmed by 3 bases and J by 6 bases, leaving 12 bases between them. The CDR3 sequence: CASSYRGSVEQYF. In DNA, the CDR3 is TGTGCCAGCAGTTACCGGGGGTCGGTCGAGCAGTACTTC.

This clonotype has a count of ten or more. The genes are TRBV28 and TRBJ1-5; D gene unclear. The CDR3 loop spans 15 amino acids. The germline V gene has CDR1 MDHEN and CDR2 SYDVKM. Trimming shortened V by 5 bases and J by 7 bases, and 18 bases separated the two germline ends. CDR3 DNA: TGTGCCAGCAGTGTCCTAGGTGAGGACGGACAGCCCCAGCATTTT. Its translation is CASSVLGEDGQPQHF.

This clonotype has ten or more counts. The V call is TRBV6-1, the J call TRBJ1-5; possible D gene TRBD1, 5 bases. CDR3 length: 14 amino acids. V was shortened by 7 bases and J by 5 bases, with 15 bases between the two germline ends. Germline V gene lookup returns CDR1 MNHNS and CDR2 SASEGT. CDR3 amino acids: CASTNGGVDQPQHF. CDR3 sequence (DNA): TGTGCCAGCACTAACGGAGGGGTTGATCAGCCCCAGCATTTT.

This clonotype has ten or more counts. The chain uses TRBV28 and TRBJ2-5, with a tentative D call TRBD2 (6 bases). Germline V gene lookup returns CDR1 MDHEN and CDR2 SYDVKM. The V and J ends lost 2 bases and 1 base respectively, with 8 bases between them. This CDR3 is built from 14 residues. The CDR3 DNA follows: TGTGCCAGCAGTTTACGGGGGTTCCAAGAGACCCAGTACTTC. Its translation: CASSLRGFQETQYF. The whole variable domain, remainder taken from reference TRBV28 and TRBJ2-5, is DVKVTQSSRYLVKRTGEKVFLECVQDMDHENMFWYRQDPGLGLRLIYFSYDVKMKEKGDIPEGYSVSREKKERFSLILESASTNQTSMYLCASSLRGFQETQYFGPGTRLLVL.

The chain combines TRBV5-5 with TRBJ2-7, with 12 nucleotides matching TRBD2. Germline-derived CDR1 and CDR2 are SGHKS and YYEKEE (reference sequence). The CDR3 has 17 residues. Losses at the gene ends were 2 bases for V and 5 bases for J; bases not matched to a gene: 11. The CDR3 region is CASSFTPSGRADNEQYF. The DNA of the CDR3 is TGTGCCAGCAGCTTCACTCCTAGCGGGAGGGCCGACAACGAGCAGTACTTC.

To note about this clonotype: A much larger clone lies one base from this, so it may be a read error. The chain is built from TRBV4-2 and TRBJ1-2; D possibly corresponds to TRBD1 (6 bases). Trimming removed 3 bases from V and 8 bases from J, with 10 bases in between. Per the germline V gene, CDR1 is LGHNA and CDR2 is YNFKEQ. The CDR3 has 12 amino acids. The CDR3 bases are TGTGCCAGCAGCCAGTACAGGGACGGCTACACCTTC. It yields the protein CASSQYRDGYTF.

This chain connects TRBV27 to TRBJ1-6; D gene ambiguous. This CDR3 has 14 amino acids. V was cut by 6 bases and J by 7 bases, with 13 bases left in between. Germline V CDR1 and CDR2: MNHEY, SMNVEV (reference sequence). Written as DNA, the CDR3 is TGTGCCAGCAGAGTTGGAGCGGGGAATTCACCCCTCCACTTT. Translation: CASRVGAGNSPLHF.

The chain employs TRBV20-1 and TRBJ1-2; TRBD1 matches at 9 bases. Germline lookup yields CDR1 DFQATT and CDR2 SNEGSKA (reference sequence). This CDR3 spans 16 amino acids. Losses at the gene ends were 5 bases for V and 2 bases for J; bases not matched to a gene: 12. The CDR3 coding sequence is TGCAGTGCTTTTCTCCCCGGGACAGGGAGAAACTATGGCTACACCTTC. As protein: CSAFLPGTGRNYGYTF.

This clonotype has a handful of counts. J is TRBJ2-1 and V is TRBV28; the D call may be TRBD1 or TRBD2 (6 bases each). Germline V lookup: CDR1 MDHEN, CDR2 SYDVKM. CDR3 length: 15 residues. V was shortened by 4 bases and J by 4 bases, with 14 bases between the two germline ends. CDR3 coding DNA: TGTGCCAGCAGTTGGCCCGGAGGGGGGTACAATGAGCAGTTCTTC. Encoded protein: CASSWPGGGYNEQFF. The whole variable domain, remainder taken from reference TRBV28 and TRBJ2-1, is DVKVTQSSRYLVKRTGEKVFLECVQDMDHENMFWYRQDPGLGLRLIYFSYDVKMKEKGDIPEGYSVSREKKERFSLILESASTNQTSMYLCASSWPGGGYNEQFFGPGTRLTVL.

This clonotype was recorded at least ten times. The CDR3 nucleotides read TGTGCCAGCAGTGCAACCGGGACAGGGGTCAGTGGCTACACCTTC. It specifies CASSATGTGVSGYTF. The chain has TRBV2 and TRBJ1-2, with 10 nucleotides matching TRBD1. Germline loops: CDR1 SNHLY, CDR2 FYNNEI. V shed 4 bases, J shed 7 bases, and the junction held 9 bases outside the gene matches. The CDR3 consists of 15 residues.

This clonotype was observed a few times. This chain's CDR3 is CASRRGGNGGELFF. For the CDR3, the DNA is TGTGCCAGCAGAAGGGGGGGTAATGGCGGGGAGCTGTTTTTT. This chain joins TRBV6-1 and TRBJ2-2, with D possibly being TRBD2 (7 bases). The CDR3 covers 14 residues. Trimming stripped 6 bases from V and 7 bases from J, with 15 bases between. Germline lookup yields CDR1 MNHNS and CDR2 SASEGT.

Many counts were recorded for this clonotype. The chain employs TRBV12-3 or TRBV12-4 and TRBJ1-4; 12 bases agree with TRBD1. After removal of 10 bases from V and 3 bases from J, the junction contained 9 bases not matched to a gene. The CDR3 has 16 residues. This chain's CDR3 is CATSGTGGFANEKLFF. The CDR3 bases are TGTGCCACCTCCGGGACAGGGGGCTTCGCTAATGAAAAACTGTTTTTT.